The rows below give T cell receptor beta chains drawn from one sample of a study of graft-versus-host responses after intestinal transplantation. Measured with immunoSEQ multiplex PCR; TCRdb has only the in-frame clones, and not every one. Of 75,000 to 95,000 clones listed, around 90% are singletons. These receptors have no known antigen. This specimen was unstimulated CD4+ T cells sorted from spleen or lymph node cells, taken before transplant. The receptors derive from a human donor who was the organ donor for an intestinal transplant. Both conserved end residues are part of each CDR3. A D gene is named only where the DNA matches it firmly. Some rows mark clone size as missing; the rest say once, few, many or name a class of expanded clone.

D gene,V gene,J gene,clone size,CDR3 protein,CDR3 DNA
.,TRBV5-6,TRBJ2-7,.,CASSLEGSALYEQYF,TGTGCCAGCAGCTTGGAAGGGAGCGCCCTCTACGAGCAGTACTTC
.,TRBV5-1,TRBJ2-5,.,CASSLGSLYQETQYF,TGCGCCAGCAGCTTGGGTTCCCTGTACCAAGAGACCCAGTACTTC
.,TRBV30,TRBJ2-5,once,CAWIDSFGGTQYF,TGTGCCTGGATCGACAGCTTTGGTGGGACCCAGTACTTC
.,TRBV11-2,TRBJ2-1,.,CASSRLQYRMYNEQFF,TGTGCCAGCAGCCGACTACAGTACCGGATGTACAATGAGCAGTTCTTC
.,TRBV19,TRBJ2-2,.,CASSFLHSGRGELFF,TGTGCCAGTAGTTTTCTCCATAGCGGACGGGGGGAGCTGTTTTTT
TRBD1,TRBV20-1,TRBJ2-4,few,CSARTGNIQYF,TGCAGTGCTAGGACAGGGAACATTCAGTACTTC
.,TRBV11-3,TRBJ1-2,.,CASSSQASFGGYTF,TGTGCCAGCAGCTCCCAGGCGTCCTTTGGAGGCTACACCTTC
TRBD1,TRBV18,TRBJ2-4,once,CASSPSDRGRVIQYF,TGTGCCAGCTCACCCTCGGACAGGGGGCGGGTCATTCAGTACTTC
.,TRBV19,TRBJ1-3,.,CASSSDSFSGNTIYF,TGTGCCAGTAGTTCCGACAGCTTCTCTGGAAACACCATATATTTT
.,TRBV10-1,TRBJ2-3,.,CASSDPQDNTDTQYF,TGCGCCAGCAGTGACCCCCAGGATAACACAGATACGCAGTATTTT
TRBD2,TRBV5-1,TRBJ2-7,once,CASSLALAEYYEQYF,TGCGCCAGCAGCTTGGCTCTAGCGGAGTATTACGAGCAGTACTTC
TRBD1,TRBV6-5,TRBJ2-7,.,CASSQGQGSYEQYF,TGTGCCAGCAGTCAGGGACAGGGCTCCTACGAGCAGTACTTC
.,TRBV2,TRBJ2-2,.,CASSEKALLTGELFF,TGTGCCAGCAGTGAGAAAGCCTTACTTACCGGGGAGCTGTTTTTT
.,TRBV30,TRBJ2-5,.,CAWSGLPQETQYF,TGTGCCTGGTCGGGACTGCCACAAGAGACCCAGTACTTC
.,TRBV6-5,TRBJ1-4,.,CASSLRGGNEKLFF,TGTGCCAGCAGTCTCCGGGGAGGGAATGAAAAACTGTTTTTT
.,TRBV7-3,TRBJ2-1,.,CASSRGSYNEQFF,TGTGCCAGCAGCAGGGGCTCCTACAATGAGCAGTTCTTC
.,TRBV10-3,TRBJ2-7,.,CAISETAYEQYF,TGTGCCATCAGTGAAACAGCTTACGAGCAGTACTTC
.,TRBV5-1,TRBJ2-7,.,CASSTTSGGRNEQYF,TGCGCCAGCAGCACAACCTCCGGGGGGCGAAACGAGCAGTACTTC
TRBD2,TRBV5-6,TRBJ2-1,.,CASSSTSGREYNEQFF,TGTGCCAGCAGCTCCACTAGCGGGAGGGAGTACAATGAGCAGTTCTTC
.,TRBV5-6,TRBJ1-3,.,CASGHRRASSGNTIYF,TGTGCCAGCGGGCACCGGAGGGCGAGCTCTGGAAACACCATATATTTT
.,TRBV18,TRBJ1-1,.,CASSPFRLRIGTEAFF,TGTGCCAGCTCACCATTCCGACTTCGGATCGGTACTGAAGCTTTCTTT
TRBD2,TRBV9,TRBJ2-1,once,CASSVGTSGYNEQFF,TGTGCCAGCAGCGTTGGGACTAGTGGCTACAATGAGCAGTTCTTC
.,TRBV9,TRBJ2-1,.,CASSGGLQIGEQFF,TGTGCCAGCAGCGGCGGACTTCAAATCGGCGAGCAGTTCTTC
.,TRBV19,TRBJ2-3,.,CASTPEPQAFTDTQYF,TGTGCCAGTACCCCAGAACCTCAGGCGTTCACAGATACGCAGTATTTT
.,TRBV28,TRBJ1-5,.,CASSLIQGGNQPQHF,TGTGCCAGCAGTTTAATACAGGGAGGCAATCAGCCCCAGCATTTT
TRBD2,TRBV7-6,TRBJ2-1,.,CASSQTSTSLNEQFF,TGTGCCAGCAGCCAGACTAGCACTTCCCTCAATGAGCAGTTCTTC
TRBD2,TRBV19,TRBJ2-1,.,CASSIASGRDNEQFF,TGTGCCAGTAGTATAGCTAGCGGGAGGGACAATGAGCAGTTCTTC
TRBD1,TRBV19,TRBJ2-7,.,CASSITGGTYEQYF,TGTGCCAGTAGTATCACAGGGGGGACCTACGAGCAGTACTTC
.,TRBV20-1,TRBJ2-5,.,CSATGAETQYF,TGCAGTGCTACAGGGGCGGAGACCCAGTACTTC